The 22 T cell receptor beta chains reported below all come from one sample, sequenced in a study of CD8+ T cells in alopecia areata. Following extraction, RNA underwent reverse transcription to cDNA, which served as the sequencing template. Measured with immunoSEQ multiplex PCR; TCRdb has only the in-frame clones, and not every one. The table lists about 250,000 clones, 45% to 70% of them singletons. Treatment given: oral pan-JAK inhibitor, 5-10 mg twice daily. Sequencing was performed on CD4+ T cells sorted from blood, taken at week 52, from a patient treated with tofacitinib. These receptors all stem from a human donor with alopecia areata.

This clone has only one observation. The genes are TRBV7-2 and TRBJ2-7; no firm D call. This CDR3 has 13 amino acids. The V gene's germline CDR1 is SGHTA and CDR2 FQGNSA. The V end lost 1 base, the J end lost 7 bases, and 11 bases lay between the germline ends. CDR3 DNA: TGTGCCAGCAGCTTAGAGGTCGACGGGGAGCAGTACTTC. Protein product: CASSLEVDGEQYF. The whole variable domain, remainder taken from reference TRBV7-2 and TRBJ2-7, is GAGVSQSPSNKVTEKGKDVELRCDPISGHTALYWYRQSLGQGLEFLIYFQGNSAPDKSGLPSDRFSAERTGGSVSTLTIQRTQQEDSAVYLCASSLEVDGEQYFGPGTRLTVT.

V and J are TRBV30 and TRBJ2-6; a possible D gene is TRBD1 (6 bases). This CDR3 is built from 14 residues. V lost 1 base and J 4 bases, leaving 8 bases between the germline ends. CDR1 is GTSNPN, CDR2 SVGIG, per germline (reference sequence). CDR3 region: CAWSGGQGANVLTF. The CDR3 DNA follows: TGTGCCTGGAGTGGGGGGCAAGGGGCCAACGTCCTGACTTTC.

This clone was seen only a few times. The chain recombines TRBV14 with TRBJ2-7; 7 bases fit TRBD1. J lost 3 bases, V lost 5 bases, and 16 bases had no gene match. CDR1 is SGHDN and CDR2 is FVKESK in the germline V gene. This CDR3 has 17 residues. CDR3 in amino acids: CASSSAPTGTSVYEQYF. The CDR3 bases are TGTGCCAGCAGCTCAGCACCGACAGGGACCTCAGTCTACGAGCAGTACTTC.

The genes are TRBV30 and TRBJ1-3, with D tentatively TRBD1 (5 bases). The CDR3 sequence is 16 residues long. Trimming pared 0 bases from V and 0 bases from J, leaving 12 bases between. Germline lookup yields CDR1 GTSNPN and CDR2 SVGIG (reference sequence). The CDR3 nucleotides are TGTGCCTGGAGTGTGAATCTCGGGGGCTCTGGAAACACCATATATTTT. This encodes CAWSVNLGGSGNTIYF.

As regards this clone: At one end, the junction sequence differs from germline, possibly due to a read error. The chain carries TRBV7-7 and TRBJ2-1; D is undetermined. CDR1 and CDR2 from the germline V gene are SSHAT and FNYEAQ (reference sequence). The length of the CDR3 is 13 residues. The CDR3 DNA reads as TGTGCTAGCAGCTTAGGTGGCCCCAATGAGCAGTTCTTC. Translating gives CASSLGGPNEQFF.

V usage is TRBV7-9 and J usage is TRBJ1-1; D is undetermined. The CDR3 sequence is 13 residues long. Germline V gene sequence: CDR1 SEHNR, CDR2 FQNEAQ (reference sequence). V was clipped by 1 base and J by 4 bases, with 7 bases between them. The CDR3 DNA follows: TGTGCCAGCAGCTTAGGAGGGTCCACTGAAGCTTTCTTT. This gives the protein CASSLGGSTEAFF.

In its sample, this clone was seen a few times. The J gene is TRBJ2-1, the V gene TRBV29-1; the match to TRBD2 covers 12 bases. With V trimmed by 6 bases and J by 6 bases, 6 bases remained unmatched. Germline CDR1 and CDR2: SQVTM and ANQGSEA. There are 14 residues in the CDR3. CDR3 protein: CSVSSGGAFNEQFF. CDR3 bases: TGCAGCGTCTCTAGCGGGGGGGCCTTCAATGAGCAGTTCTTC.

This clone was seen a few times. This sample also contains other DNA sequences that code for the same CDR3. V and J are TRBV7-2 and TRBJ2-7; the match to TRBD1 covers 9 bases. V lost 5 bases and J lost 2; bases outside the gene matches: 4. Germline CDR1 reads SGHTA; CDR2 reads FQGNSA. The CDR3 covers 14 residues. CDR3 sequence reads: CASSVRDRAYEQYF. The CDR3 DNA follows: TGTGCCAGCAGCGTGCGGGACAGGGCCTACGAGCAGTACTTC.

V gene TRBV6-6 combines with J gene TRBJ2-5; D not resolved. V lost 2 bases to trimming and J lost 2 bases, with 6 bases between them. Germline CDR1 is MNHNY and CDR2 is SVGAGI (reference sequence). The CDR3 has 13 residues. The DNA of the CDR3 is TGTGCCAGCAGTTACATTCTACAAGAGACCCAGTACTTC. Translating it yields CASSYILQETQYF.

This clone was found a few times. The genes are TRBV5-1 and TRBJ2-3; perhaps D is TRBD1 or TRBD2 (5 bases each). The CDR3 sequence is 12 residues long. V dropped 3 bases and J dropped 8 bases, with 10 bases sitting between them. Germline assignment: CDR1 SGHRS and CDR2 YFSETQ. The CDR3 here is CASSYTGTTQYF. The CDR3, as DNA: TGCGCCAGCAGCTATACCGGGACTACGCAGTATTTT.

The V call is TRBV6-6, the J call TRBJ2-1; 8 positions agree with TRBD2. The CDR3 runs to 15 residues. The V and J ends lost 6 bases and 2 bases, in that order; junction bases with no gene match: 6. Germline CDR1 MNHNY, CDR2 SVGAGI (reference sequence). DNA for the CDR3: TGTGCCAGCAGATCTACGGGGGGGCCCTACAATGAGCAGTTCTTC. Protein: CASRSTGGPYNEQFF.

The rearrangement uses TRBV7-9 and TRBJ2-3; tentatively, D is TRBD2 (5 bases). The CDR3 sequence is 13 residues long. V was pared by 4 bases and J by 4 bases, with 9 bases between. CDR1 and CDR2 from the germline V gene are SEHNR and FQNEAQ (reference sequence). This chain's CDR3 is CASSSRGADTQYF. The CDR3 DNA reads TGTGCCAGCAGCTCACGGGGTGCAGATACGCAGTATTTT.

The CDR3 here is CASSQEAGRETQYF. The CDR3 DNA reads as TGCGCCAGCAGCCAAGAGGCAGGGAGGGAGACCCAGTACTTC. The chain couples TRBV4-3 to TRBJ2-5, with a possible D match to TRBD2 (6 bases). The ends were cut back, 0 bases at V and 5 bases at J, with 10 bases in the middle. This CDR3 is built from 14 residues. From germline, CDR1 is LGHNA and CDR2 YSLEER.

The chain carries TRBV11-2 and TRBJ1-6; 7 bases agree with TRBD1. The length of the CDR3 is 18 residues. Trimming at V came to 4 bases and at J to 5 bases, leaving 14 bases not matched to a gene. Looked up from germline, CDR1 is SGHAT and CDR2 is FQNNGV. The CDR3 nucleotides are TGTGCCAGCAGCTACGGAAGAGCCAGGGGGAGGGATAATTCACCCCTCCACTTT. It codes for CASSYGRARGRDNSPLHF.

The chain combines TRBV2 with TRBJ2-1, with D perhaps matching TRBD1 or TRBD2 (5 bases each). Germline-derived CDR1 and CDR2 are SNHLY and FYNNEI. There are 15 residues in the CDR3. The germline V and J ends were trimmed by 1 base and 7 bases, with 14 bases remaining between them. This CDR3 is CASSEVSGGENEQFF. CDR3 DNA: TGTGCCAGCAGTGAAGTGAGTGGGGGTGAGAATGAGCAGTTCTTC.

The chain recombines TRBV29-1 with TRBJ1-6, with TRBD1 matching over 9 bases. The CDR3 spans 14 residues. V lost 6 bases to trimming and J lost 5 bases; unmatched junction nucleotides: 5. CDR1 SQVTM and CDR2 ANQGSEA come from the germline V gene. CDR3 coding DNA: TGCAGCGTAGGGACAGGGACCGATAATTCACCCCTCCACTTT. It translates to CSVGTGTDNSPLHF.

CDR3: CASVGTYYNEQFF. The CDR3 coding sequence is TGTGCCAGCGTCGGGACGTACTACAATGAGCAGTTCTTC. The genes are TRBV2 and TRBJ2-1; the D call may be TRBD1 or TRBD2 (5 bases each). The germline V and J ends were trimmed by 8 bases and 3 bases, with 11 bases remaining between them. The CDR3 length is 13 residues. The germline CDR1 and CDR2 sequences are SNHLY and FYNNEI.

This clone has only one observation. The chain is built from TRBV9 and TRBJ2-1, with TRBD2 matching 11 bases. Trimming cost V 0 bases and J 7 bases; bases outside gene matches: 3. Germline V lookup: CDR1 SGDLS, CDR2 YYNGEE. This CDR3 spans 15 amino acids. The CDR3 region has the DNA TGTGCCAGCAGCGTAGGGGCTAGCGGGGGGAATGAGCAGTTCTTC. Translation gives CASSVGASGGNEQFF.

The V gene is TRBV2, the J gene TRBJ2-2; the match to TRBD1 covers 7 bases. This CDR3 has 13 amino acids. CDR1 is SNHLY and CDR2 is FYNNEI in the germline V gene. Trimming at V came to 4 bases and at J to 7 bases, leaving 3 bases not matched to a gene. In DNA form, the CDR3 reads TGTGCCAGCAGTGCTCAGGGGGTCGGGGAGCTGTTTTTT. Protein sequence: CASSAQGVGELFF.

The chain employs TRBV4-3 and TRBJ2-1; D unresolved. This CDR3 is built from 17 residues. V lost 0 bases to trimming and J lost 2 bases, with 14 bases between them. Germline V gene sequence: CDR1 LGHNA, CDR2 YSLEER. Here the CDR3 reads CASSQDLRAATYNEQFF. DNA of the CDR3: TGCGCCAGCAGCCAAGACCTACGGGCAGCAACCTACAATGAGCAGTTCTTC.

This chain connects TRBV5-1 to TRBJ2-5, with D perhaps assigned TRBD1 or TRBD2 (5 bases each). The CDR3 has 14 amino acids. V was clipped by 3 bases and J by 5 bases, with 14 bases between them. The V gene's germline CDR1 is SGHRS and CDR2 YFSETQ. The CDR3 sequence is CASSSPGSMETQYF. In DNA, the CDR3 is TGCGCCAGCAGCTCGCCAGGGAGTATGGAGACCCAGTACTTC.

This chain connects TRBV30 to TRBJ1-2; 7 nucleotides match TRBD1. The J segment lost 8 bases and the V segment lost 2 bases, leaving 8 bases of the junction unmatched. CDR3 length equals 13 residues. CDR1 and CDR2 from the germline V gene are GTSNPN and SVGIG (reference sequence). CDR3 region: CAWSPRQGYGYTF. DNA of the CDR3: TGTGCCTGGAGTCCTAGACAGGGATACGGCTACACCTTC.